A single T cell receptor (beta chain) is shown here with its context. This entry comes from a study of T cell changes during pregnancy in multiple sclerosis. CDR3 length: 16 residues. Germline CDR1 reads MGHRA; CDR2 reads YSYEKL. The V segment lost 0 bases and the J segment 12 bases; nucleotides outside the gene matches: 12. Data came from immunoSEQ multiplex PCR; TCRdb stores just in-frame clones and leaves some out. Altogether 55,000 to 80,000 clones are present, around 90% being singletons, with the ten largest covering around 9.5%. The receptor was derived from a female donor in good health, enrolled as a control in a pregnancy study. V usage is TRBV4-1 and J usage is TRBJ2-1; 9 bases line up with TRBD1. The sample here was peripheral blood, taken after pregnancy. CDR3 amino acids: CASSQDTGGPRVRQFF. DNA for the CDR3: TGCGCCAGCAGCCAAGATACAGGGGGCCCTCGTGTCCGGCAGTTCTTC.